The TCR beta chain described here comes from a study of untreated major depressive disorder. This clone was detected once. What it recognizes is unknown. Profiled with immunoSEQ multiplex PCR; TCRdb holds only in-frame clones, not every one. The sample has about 21,000 clones; just under 90% are singletons. Overall study results and limits: TRBV05-01 (Vbeta 5.1) usage was higher in CD4+ T cells of depressed patients than controls.

Germline CDR1 reads LGHNA; CDR2 reads YNFKEQ. Trimming removed 1 base at V and 2 bases at J, with 14 bases between. The CDR3 loop spans 16 amino acids. The rearrangement joins TRBV4-2 to TRBJ2-5, with TRBD2 as a possible D gene (6 bases). This sequence originates from a woman aged 40 to 49 in good health. The specimen was CD4+ T cells from PBMCs. The CDR3 loop reads CASSQGSGVRQETQYF. The CDR3 nucleotides read TGTGCCAGCAGCCAAGGTTCGGGGGTTAGGCAAGAGACCCAGTACTTC.